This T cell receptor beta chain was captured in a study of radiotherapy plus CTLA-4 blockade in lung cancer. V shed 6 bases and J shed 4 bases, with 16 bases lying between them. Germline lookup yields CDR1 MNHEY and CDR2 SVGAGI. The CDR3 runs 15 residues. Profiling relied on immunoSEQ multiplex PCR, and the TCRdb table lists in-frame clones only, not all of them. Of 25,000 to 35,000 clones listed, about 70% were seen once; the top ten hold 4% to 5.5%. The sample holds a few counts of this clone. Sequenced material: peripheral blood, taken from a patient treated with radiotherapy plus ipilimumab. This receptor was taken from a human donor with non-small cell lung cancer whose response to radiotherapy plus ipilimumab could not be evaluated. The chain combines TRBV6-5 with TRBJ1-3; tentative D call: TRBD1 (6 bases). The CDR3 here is CASSPPGDLGNTIYF. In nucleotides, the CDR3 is TGTGCCAGCAGCCCTCCAGGGGATTTGGGAAACACCATATATTTT.